The rows below give T cell receptor beta chains drawn from one sample of a study of cytomegalovirus exposure and HLA in healthy donors. Generated by immunoSEQ multiplex PCR, the TCRdb table keeps only in-frame clones and is missing some. The repertoire holds over 150,000 clones, 70% to 80% seen once, with 2% to 2.5% in the top ten. Sequenced input: PBMCs. The origin of the receptors is a man aged 30 to 45 in good health and CMV-seronegative. Each CDR3 is given with its conserved first and last residue. The D gene is left open where the match is weak. Clone size is not always given. Where it is, it says once, few, many or a class for expanded clones.

TRBV19,.,TRBJ2-2,TRBD1,TGTGCCAGTAGTCGTACACAGGGGGCAGTAGGGGAGCTGTTTTTT,CASSRTQGAVGELFF
TRBV23-1,.,TRBJ2-7,TRBD1,TGCGCCAGCAGTCCCAGATCCAGGACAGGGGTCCACGAGCAGTACTTC,CASSPRSRTGVHEQYF
TRBV5-1,once,TRBJ2-1,TRBD1,TGCGCCAGCAGCGTGACAGGGCATGAGCAGTTCTTC,CASSVTGHEQFF
TRBV6-1,.,TRBJ2-3,.,TGTGCCAGCAGTGGGGCAGGGAACGCCGGAAGCACAGATACGCAGTATTTT,CASSGAGNAGSTDTQYF
TRBV12-2,.,TRBJ2-3,.,TGTGCAAGTCGCTTAGGGAGGGGGCGGGGGGGACGACACACAGATACGCAGTATTTT,CASRLGRGRGGRHTDTQYF
TRBV29-1,.,TRBJ2-1,TRBD2,TGCAGCGTCCCGGGACTAGCGGGGGTAACCTACAATGAGCAGTTCTTC,CSVPGLAGVTYNEQFF
TRBV6-5,.,TRBJ1-3,TRBD1,TGTGCCAGCAGTCCGCAGGGGGCTTCTGGAAACACCATATATTTT,CASSPQGASGNTIYF
TRBV20-1,.,TRBJ2-7,TRBD1,TGCAGTGCCCAGGGGGACGAGCAGTACTTC,CSAQGDEQYF
TRBV5-6,few,TRBJ1-2,.,TGTGCCAGCAGCTGGTGGACAGCTAACTATGGCTACACCTTC,CASSWWTANYGYTF
TRBV2,.,TRBJ2-1,TRBD2,TGTGCCAGCGCCTTAGCGGGGGGGAATGAGCAGTTCTTC,CASALAGGNEQFF
TRBV4-1,.,TRBJ2-1,TRBD2,TGCGCCAGCAGCCAATCTAGCGGGGGGTACAATGAGCAGTTCTTC,CASSQSSGGYNEQFF
TRBV25-1,.,TRBJ2-5,TRBD2,TGTGCCAGCAGTGAGCATAGCGGGGGGGCCCAGACCCAGTACTTC,CASSEHSGGAQTQYF
TRBV4-1,.,TRBJ2-3,.,TGCGCCAGCAGCCAAGAGGCGCGGGGCCCTTCCACAGATACGCAGTATTTT,CASSQEARGPSTDTQYF
TRBV27,.,TRBJ2-7,.,TGTGCCAGCAGGGACACATACGAGCAGTACTTC,CASRDTYEQYF
TRBV28,.,TRBJ1-6,.,TGTGCCAGCAGTCTGTCCGTCTCCTATAATTCACCCCTCCACTTT,CASSLSVSYNSPLHF
TRBV5-4,few,TRBJ1-5,.,TGTGCCAGCAGCTTGCAGGGTCAGCCCCAGCATTTT,CASSLQGQPQHF
TRBV9,.,TRBJ2-2,TRBD1,TGTGCCAGCAGCCCCCGACAGGGTGGGGCCGGGGAGCTGTTTTTT,CASSPRQGGAGELFF
TRBV5-1,.,TRBJ2-3,TRBD1,TGCGCCAGCAGCTTGGGGACAGGGAATAACCCAGATACGCAGTATTTT,CASSLGTGNNPDTQYF
TRBV5-1,.,TRBJ2-1,TRBD2,TGCGCCAGCATCCTAGCGGGGGAGCAGTTCTTC,CASILAGEQFF
TRBV9,.,TRBJ2-1,TRBD2,TGTGCCAGCACCGGTAGCGGGGGTGACTCCTACAATGAGCAGTTCTTC,CASTGSGGDSYNEQFF
TRBV6-1,once,TRBJ2-7,.,TGTGCCAGCAGTGAAGCTCAGGGTTCCTACGAGCAGTACTTC,CASSEAQGSYEQYF
TRBV5-1,.,TRBJ2-3,TRBD1,TGCGCCAGCAGCTCGGGACAGGGGATAGATACGCAGTATTTT,CASSSGQGIDTQYF
TRBV5-4,few,TRBJ2-1,TRBD1,TGTGCCAGCGGAGAAGGGGACAGGGGATACAATGAGCAGTTCTTC,CASGEGDRGYNEQFF
TRBV5-1,.,TRBJ2-7,TRBD2,TGCGCCAGCAGTCTTATCGGCGGACTAGCGGGGGACTACGAGCAGTACTTC,CASSLIGGLAGDYEQYF
TRBV4-1,.,TRBJ2-3,.,TGCGCCAGCAGCCCCGACCGGGTCTCAAGAGATACGCAGTATTTT,CASSPDRVSRDTQYF
TRBV5-6,.,TRBJ1-1,TRBD1,TGTGCCAGCAGCTTAGAACCGGGACAGGGGGGAGCTTTCTTT,CASSLEPGQGGAFF
TRBV7-9,.,TRBJ2-7,TRBD1,TGTGCCAGCAGCGCCCGGACAGGGAGCGGCTCCTACGAGCAGTACTTC,CASSARTGSGSYEQYF
TRBV30,.,TRBJ2-1,TRBD2,TGTGCCTGGGCCGGGACTAGCGGGGGGCCCAGGGATGAGCAGTTCTTC,CAWAGTSGGPRDEQFF
TRBV6-1,.,TRBJ2-3,.,TGTGCCAGCAGTGATAGCGAAATCGATACGCAGTATTTT,CASSDSEIDTQYF
TRBV2,.,TRBJ2-1,TRBD2,TGTGCCAGCAGTGAAGCGTGGGGGGGGTACAATGAGCAGTTCTTC,CASSEAWGGYNEQFF
TRBV7-3,.,TRBJ2-5,TRBD2,TGTGCCAGCAGCTCAAATAGCGGGGGGTGGGAGACCCAGTACTTC,CASSSNSGGWETQYF
TRBV5-4,.,TRBJ1-2,.,TGTGCCAGTAGCCCCGGGACAAATAACTATGGCTACACCTTC,CASSPGTNNYGYTF
TRBV7-9,once,TRBJ2-7,TRBD1,TGTGCCAGCAGTGATCAGGGGGCGTACGAGCAGTACTTC,CASSDQGAYEQYF
TRBV6-6,.,TRBJ1-1,.,TGTGCCAGCAGTTACTCGGGGACAAGGGCTTTCTTT,CASSYSGTRAFF
TRBV28,.,TRBJ1-2,.,TGTGCCAGCCGCGACAGTCCCTATGGCTACACCTTC,CASRDSPYGYTF
TRBV6-5,.,TRBJ1-1,TRBD1,TGTGCCAGCCGGGACAGGGGGTTTGCTTTCTTT,CASRDRGFAFF
TRBV15,.,TRBJ1-5,TRBD1,TGTGCCACCAGCCCCCAAGAACAGGGGGAATACAATCAGCCCCAGCATTTT,CATSPQEQGEYNQPQHF
TRBV28,few,TRBJ1-1,.,TGTGCCAGCAGTTCCCCGGGACATGGGTATGAAGCTTTCTTT,CASSSPGHGYEAFF
TRBV28,.,TRBJ2-5,TRBD1,TGTGCCAGCAGTTTACCCGGGACAGGGCAAGAGACCCAGTACTTC,CASSLPGTGQETQYF
TRBV6-1,.,TRBJ1-4,.,TGTGCCATCGAGGGCGGAAAACTGTTTTTT,CAIEGGKLFF
TRBV7-9,.,TRBJ2-2,.,TGTGCCAGCAGCTTACTAGAGATCGGGGAGCTGTTTTTT,CASSLLEIGELFF
TRBV28,.,TRBJ1-6,.,TGTGCCAGCAGTTTTAGTGGGGGACTATTCGGGAATTCACCCCTCCACTTT,CASSFSGGLFGNSPLHF